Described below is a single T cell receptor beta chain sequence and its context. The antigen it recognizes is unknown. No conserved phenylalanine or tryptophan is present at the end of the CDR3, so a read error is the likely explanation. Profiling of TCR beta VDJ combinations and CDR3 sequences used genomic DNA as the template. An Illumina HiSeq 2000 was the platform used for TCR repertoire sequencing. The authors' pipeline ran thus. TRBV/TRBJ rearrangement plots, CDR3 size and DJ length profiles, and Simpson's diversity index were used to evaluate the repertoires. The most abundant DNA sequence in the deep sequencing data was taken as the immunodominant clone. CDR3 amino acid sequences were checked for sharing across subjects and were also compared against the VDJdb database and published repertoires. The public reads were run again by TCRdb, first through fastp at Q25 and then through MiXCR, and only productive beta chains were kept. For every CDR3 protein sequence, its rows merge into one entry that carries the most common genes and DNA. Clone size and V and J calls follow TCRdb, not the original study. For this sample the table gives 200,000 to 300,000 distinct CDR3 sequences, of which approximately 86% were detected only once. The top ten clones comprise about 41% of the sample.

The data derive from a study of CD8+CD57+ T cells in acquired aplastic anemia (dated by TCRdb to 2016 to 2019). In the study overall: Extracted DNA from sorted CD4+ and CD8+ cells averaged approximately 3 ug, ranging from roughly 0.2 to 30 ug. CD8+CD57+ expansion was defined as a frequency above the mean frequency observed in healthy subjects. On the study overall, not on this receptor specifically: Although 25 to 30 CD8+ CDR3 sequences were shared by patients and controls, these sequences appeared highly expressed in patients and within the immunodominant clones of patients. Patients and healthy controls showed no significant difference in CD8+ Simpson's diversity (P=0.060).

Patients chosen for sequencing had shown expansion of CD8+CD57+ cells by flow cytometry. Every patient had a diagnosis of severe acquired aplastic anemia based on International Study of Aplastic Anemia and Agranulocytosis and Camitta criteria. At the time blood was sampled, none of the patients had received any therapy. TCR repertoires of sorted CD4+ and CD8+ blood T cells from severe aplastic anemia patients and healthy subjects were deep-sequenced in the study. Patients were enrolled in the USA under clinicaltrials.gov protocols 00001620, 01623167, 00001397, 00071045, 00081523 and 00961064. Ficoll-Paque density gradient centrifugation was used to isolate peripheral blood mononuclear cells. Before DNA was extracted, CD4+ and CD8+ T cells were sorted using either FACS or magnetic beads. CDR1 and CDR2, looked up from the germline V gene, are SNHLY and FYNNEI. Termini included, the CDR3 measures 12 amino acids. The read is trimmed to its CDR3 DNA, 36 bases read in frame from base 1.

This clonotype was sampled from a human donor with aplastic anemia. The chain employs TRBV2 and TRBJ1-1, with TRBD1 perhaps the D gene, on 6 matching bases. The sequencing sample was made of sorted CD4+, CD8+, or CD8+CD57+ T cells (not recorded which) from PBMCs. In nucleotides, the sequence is TGCGCCAGCGGGGAAGGGGGCACTGAAGCTTTCTAT. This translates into CASGEGGTEAFY.